These 9 T cell receptor beta chains share one sample of origin, sequenced in a study of cytomegalovirus exposure and HLA in healthy donors. The PCR ran on 60 Vbeta and 13 Jbeta primers. Generated by immunoSEQ multiplex PCR, the TCRdb table keeps only in-frame clones and is missing some. The profile covers approximately 150,000 clones, with 55% to 75% appearing a single time and 2% to 2.5% taken by the ten largest. Sequencing was performed on PBMCs. These receptors came from a human donor in good health.

This clone was observed a handful of times. The chain has TRBV7-6 and TRBJ1-1; unclear D gene. Trimming removed 3 bases at V and 1 base at J, with 3 bases between. The CDR3 length is 12 residues. Looked up from germline, CDR1 is SGHVS and CDR2 is FNYEAQ. In nucleotides, the CDR3 is TGTGCCAGCAGCTTCCGGAACACTGAAGCTTTCTTT. This encodes CASSFRNTEAFF.

V is TRBV27 and J is TRBJ2-1, with unresolved D. The CDR3 contains 15 residues. Deletions cut 4 bases from V and 0 bases from J, with 10 bases between. Germline values: CDR1 MNHEY, CDR2 SMNVEV (reference sequence). Here the CDR3 reads CASSYYKRSYNEQFF. In DNA, the CDR3 is TGTGCCAGCAGTTATTACAAACGCTCCTACAATGAGCAGTTCTTC.

The chain links TRBV19 to TRBJ1-6, with D perhaps matching TRBD1 (5 bases). This CDR3 has 15 residues. V was cut by 7 bases and J by 0 bases, with 10 bases left in between. Germline CDR1 and CDR2: LNHDA and SQIVND (reference sequence). The DNA of the CDR3 is TGTGCCAGTAACGAAGGGGCCTCCTATAATTCACCCCTCCACTTT. As protein: CASNEGASYNSPLHF.

The genes are TRBV6-5 and TRBJ2-1; TRBD2 matches at 8 bases. CDR3 length: 15 amino acids. CDR1 and CDR2 from the germline V gene are MNHEY and SVGAGI. V shed 7 bases and J 7 bases; nucleotides not matched to a gene: 12. DNA of the CDR3: TGTGCCAGCATCCCGACGGGGGGGCTCTGGAATGAGCAGTTCTTC. Translating it yields CASIPTGGLWNEQFF.

V usage is TRBV9 and J usage is TRBJ2-1; D is perhaps TRBD1 (6 bases). The CDR3 has 16 amino acids. Looked up from germline, CDR1 is SGDLS and CDR2 is YYNGEE. Trimming removed 0 bases at V and 0 bases at J, with 10 bases between. For the CDR3, the DNA is TGTGCCAGCAGCGTAGTGTTGGACAGCTCCTACAATGAGCAGTTCTTC. Translated, it gives CASSVVLDSSYNEQFF.

V usage is TRBV5-1 and J usage is TRBJ1-4; TRBD1 matches 7 bases. The CDR3 covers 17 residues. The germline gives CDR1 SGHRS, CDR2 YFSETQ. J lost 6 bases, V lost 1 base, and 12 bases had no gene match. CDR3 DNA sequence: TGCGCCAGCAGCTTGTGGCGTGGACGAACAGGGGATGAAAAACTGTTTTTT. Residues: CASSLWRGRTGDEKLFF.

V gene TRBV7-8 combines with J gene TRBJ1-5; possible D gene TRBD1, 5 bases. Germline loops: CDR1 SGHVS, CDR2 FQNEAQ. This CDR3 has 13 amino acids. Trimming removed 1 base from V and 7 bases from J, with 8 bases in between. The CDR3 sequence: CASSLGGRQPQHF. The CDR3 DNA is TGTGCCAGCAGCTTAGGGGGCCGCCAGCCCCAGCATTTT.

This clone was found once. The V gene is TRBV7-6, the J gene TRBJ2-1; TRBD1 matches at 7 bases. The CDR3 loop spans 13 amino acids. CDR1 is SGHVS and CDR2 is FNYEAQ in the germline V gene. With V trimmed by 5 bases and J by 10 bases, 8 bases remained unmatched. The CDR3 DNA is TGTGCCAGCAGCCCTTCTGGGACAGCGGAGCAGTTCTTC. This encodes CASSPSGTAEQFF.

The gene calls are TRBV13 and TRBJ2-5, with 9 bases fitting TRBD1. The DNA end is more similar to TRBJ2-7, so the J call may be wrong. This CDR3 comprises 14 residues. In germline, CDR1 is PRHDT, CDR2 FYEKMQ (reference sequence). The CDR3 reads CASSLGQGFYEQYF. CDR3 in DNA: TGTGCCAGCAGCTTGGGACAGGGTTTCTACGAGCAGTACTTC.